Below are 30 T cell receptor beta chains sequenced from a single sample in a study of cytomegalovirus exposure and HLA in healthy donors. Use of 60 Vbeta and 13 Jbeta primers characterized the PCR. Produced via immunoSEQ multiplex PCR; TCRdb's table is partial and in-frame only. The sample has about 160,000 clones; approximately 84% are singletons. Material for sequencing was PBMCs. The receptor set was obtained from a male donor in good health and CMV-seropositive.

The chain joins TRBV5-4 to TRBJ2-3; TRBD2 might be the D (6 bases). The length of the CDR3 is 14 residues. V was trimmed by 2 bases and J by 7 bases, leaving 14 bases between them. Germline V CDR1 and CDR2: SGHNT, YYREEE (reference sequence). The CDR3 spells CASSLETSVNTQYF. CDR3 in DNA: TGTGCCAGCAGCTTAGAGACTAGTGTGAATACGCAGTATTTT.

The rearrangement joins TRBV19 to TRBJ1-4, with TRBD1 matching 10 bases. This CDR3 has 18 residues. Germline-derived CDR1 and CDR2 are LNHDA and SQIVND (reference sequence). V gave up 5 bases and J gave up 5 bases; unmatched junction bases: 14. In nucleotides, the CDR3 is TGTGCCAGTAGTCCGAAGACAGGGGGCGTTGGTCCCAATGAAAAACTGTTTTTT. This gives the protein CASSPKTGGVGPNEKLFF.

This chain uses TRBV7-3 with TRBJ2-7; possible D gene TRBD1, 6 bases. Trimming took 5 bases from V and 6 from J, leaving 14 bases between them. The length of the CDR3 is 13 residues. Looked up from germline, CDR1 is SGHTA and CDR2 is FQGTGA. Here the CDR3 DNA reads TGTGCCAGCAGCACCCCGACAGGTGGCGAGCAGTACTTC. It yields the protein CASSTPTGGEQYF.

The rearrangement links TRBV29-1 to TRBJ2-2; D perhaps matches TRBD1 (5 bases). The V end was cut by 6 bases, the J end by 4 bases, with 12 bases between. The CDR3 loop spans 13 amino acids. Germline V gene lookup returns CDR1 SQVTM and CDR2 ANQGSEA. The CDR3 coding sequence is TGCAGCGTCCCACGACAGACCACCGGGGAGCTGTTTTTT. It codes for CSVPRQTTGELFF.

The CDR3 bases are TGTGCCAGCCTGACAGGCAGCTACGAGCAGTACTTC. This sequence encodes CASLTGSYEQYF. V is TRBV28 and J is TRBJ2-7; D might be TRBD1 (6 bases). Looked up from germline, CDR1 is MDHEN and CDR2 is SYDVKM. V dropped 8 bases and J dropped 3 bases, with 11 bases sitting between them. This CDR3 is built from 12 residues.

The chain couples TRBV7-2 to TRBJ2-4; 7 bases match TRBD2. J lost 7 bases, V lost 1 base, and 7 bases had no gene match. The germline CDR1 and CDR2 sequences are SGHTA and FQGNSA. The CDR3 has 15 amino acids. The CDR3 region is CASSLGAGVRNIQYF. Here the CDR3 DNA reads TGTGCCAGCAGCTTAGGGGCGGGAGTGAGGAACATTCAGTACTTC.

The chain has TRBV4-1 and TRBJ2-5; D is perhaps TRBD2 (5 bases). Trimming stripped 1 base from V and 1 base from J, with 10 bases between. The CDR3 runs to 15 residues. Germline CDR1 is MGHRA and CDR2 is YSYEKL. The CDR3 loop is CASSQGAGLQETQYF. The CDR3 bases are TGCGCCAGCAGCCAAGGGGCAGGACTCCAAGAGACCCAGTACTTC.

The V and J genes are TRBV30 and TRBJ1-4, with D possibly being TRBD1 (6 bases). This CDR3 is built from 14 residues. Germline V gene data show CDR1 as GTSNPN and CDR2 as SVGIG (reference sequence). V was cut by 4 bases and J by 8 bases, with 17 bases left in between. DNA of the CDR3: TGTGCCTGGACCGACGGGGGGGCTGGGGAAAAACTGTTTTTT. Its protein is CAWTDGGAGEKLFF.

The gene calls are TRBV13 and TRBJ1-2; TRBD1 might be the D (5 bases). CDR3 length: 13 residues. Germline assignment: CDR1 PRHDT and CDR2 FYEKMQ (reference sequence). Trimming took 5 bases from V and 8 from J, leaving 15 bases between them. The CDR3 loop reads CASSKQAREGYTF. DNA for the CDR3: TGTGCCAGCAGCAAACAGGCTCGTGAGGGCTACACCTTC. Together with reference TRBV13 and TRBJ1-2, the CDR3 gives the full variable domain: AAGVIQSPRHLIKEKRETATLKCYPIPRHDTVYWYQQGPGQDPQFLISFYEKMQSDKGSIPDRFSAQQFSDYHSELNMSSLELGDSALYFCASSKQAREGYTFGSGTRLTVV.

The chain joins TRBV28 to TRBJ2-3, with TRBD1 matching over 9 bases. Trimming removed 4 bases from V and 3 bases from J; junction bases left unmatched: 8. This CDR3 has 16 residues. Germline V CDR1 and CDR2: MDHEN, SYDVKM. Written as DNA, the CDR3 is TGTGCCAGCAGTTCAGGACAGGGGAAGTCGACAGATACGCAGTATTTT. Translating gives CASSSGQGKSTDTQYF.

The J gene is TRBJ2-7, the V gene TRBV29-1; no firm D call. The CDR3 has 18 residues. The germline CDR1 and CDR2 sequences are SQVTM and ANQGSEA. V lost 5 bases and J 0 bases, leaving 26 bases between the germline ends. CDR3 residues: CSVTNRVSPQQGSYEQYF. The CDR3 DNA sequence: TGCAGCGTTACCAATCGGGTATCCCCCCAACAAGGCTCCTACGAGCAGTACTTC.

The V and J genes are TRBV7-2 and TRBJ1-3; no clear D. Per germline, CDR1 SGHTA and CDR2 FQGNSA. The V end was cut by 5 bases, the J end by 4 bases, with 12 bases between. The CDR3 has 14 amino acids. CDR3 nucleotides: TGTGCCAGCAGCCTAGGGTTAGAGGGAAACACCATATATTTT. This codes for CASSLGLEGNTIYF.

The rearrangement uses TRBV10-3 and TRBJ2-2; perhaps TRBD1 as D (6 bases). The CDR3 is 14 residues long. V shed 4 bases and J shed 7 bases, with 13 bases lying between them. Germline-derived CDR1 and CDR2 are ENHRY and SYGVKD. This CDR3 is CAISVAQGSGELFF. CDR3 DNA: TGTGCCATCAGTGTGGCACAGGGCAGCGGGGAGCTGTTTTTT.

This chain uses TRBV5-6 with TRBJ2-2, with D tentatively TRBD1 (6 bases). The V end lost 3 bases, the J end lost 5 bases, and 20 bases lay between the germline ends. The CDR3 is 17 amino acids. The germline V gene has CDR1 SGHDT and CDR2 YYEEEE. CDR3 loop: CASSSLFGGAETGELFF. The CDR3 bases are TGTGCCAGCAGCTCCCTCTTTGGGGGCGCAGAGACCGGGGAGCTGTTTTTT. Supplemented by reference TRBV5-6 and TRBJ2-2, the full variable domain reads DAGVTQSPTHLIKTRGQQVTLRCSPKSGHDTVSWYQQALGQGPQFIFQYYEEEERQRGNFPDRFSGHQFPNYSSELNVNALLLGDSALYLCASSSLFGGAETGELFFGEGSRLTVL.

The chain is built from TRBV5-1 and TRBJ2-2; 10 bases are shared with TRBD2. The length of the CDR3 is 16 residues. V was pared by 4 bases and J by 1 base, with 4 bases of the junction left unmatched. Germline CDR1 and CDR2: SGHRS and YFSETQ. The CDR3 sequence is CASSQRTSGNTGELFF. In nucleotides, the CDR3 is TGCGCCAGCAGCCAACGGACTAGCGGGAACACCGGGGAGCTGTTTTTT.

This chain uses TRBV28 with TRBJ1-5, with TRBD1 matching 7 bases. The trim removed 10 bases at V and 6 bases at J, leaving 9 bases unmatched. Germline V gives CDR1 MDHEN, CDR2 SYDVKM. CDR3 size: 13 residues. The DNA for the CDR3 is TGTGCCACCTACAGGGGTAGGGGTCAGCCCCAGCATTTT. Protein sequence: CATYRGRGQPQHF.

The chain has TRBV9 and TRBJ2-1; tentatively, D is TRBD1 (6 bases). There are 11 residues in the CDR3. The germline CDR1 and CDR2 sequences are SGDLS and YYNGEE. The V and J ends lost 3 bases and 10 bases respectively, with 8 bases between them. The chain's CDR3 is CASSGGQEQFF. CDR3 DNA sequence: TGTGCCAGCAGCGGAGGACAGGAGCAGTTCTTC.

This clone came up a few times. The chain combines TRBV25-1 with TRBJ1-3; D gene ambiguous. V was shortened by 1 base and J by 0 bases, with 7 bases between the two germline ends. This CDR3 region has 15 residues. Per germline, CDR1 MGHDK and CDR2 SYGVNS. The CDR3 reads CASSESKSSGNTIYF. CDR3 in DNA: TGTGCCAGCAGTGAATCCAAGAGCTCTGGAAACACCATATATTTT.

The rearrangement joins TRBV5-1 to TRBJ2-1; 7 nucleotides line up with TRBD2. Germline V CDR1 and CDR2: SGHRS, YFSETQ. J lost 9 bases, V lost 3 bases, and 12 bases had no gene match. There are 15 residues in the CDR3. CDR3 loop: CASSSSGTSGGEQFF. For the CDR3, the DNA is TGCGCCAGCAGCTCGAGCGGGACCTCTGGCGGTGAGCAGTTCTTC. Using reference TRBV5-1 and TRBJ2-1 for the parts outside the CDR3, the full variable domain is KAGVTQTPRYLIKTRGQQVTLSCSPISGHRSVSWYQQTPGQGLQFLFEYFSETQRNKGNFPGRFSGRQFSNSRSEMNVSTLELGDSALYLCASSSSGTSGGEQFFGPGTRLTVL.

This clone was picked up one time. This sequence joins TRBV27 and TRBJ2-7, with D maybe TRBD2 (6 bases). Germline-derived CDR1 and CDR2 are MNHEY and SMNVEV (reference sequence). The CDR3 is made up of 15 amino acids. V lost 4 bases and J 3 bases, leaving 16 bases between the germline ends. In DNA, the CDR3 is TGTGCCAGCAGTTCGGGGACTGTCAGGGACTACGAGCAGTACTTC. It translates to CASSSGTVRDYEQYF.

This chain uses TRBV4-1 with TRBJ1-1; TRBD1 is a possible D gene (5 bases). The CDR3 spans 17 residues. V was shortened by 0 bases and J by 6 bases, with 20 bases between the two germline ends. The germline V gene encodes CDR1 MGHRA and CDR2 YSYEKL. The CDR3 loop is CASSQDGLGGLISEAFF. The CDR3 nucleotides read TGCGCCAGCAGCCAAGATGGACTCGGGGGATTGATATCTGAAGCTTTCTTT.

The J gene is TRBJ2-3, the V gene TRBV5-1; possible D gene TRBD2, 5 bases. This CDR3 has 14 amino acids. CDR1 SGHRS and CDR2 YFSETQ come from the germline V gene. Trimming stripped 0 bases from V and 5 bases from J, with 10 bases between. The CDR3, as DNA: TGCGCCAGCAGCTTGGGGGAGTTTGTAGATACGCAGTATTTT. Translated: CASSLGEFVDTQYF.

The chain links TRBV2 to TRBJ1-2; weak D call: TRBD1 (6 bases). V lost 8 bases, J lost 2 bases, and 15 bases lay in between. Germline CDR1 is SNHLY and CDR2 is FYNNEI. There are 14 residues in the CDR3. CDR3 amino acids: CASDSTGTNYGYTF. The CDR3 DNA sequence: TGTGCCAGCGATTCAACAGGGACAAACTATGGCTACACCTTC.

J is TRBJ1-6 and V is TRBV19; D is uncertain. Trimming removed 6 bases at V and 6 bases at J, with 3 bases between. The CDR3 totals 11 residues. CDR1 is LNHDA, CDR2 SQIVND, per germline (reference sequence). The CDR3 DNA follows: TGTGCCAGTAGGGCTAATTCACCCCTCCACTTT. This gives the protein CASRANSPLHF.

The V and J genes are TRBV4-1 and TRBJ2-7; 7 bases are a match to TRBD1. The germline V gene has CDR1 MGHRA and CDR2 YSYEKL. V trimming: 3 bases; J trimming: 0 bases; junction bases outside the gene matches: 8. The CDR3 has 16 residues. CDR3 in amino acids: CASSHLGQANSYEQYF. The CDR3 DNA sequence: TGCGCCAGCAGCCACCTTGGACAGGCTAACTCCTACGAGCAGTACTTC.

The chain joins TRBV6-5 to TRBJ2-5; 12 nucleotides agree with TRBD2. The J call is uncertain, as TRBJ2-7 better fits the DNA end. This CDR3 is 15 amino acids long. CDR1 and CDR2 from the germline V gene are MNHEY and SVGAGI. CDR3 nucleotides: TGTGCCAGCAGTAAAACTAGCGGGAGGTATTACGAGCAGTACTTC. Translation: CASSKTSGRYYEQYF.

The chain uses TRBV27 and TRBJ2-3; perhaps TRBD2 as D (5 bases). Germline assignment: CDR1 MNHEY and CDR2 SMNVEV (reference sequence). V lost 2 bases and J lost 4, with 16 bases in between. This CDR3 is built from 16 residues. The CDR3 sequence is CASSLPGVTGADTQYF. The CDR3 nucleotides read TGTGCCAGCAGTTTACCCGGGGTCACCGGGGCAGATACGCAGTATTTT.

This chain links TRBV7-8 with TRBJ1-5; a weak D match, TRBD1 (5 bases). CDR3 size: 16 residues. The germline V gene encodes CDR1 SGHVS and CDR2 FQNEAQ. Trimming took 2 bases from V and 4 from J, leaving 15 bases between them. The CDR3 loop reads CASSLTPGYRNQPQHF. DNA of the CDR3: TGTGCCAGCAGCTTAACTCCAGGGTACAGGAATCAGCCCCAGCATTTT.

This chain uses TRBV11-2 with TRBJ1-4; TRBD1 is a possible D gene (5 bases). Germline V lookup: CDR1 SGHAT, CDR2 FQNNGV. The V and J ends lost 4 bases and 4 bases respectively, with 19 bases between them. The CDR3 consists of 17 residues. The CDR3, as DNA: TGTGCCAGCAGCTCCCTAACCGGGAGGGGAGGTAATGAAAAACTGTTTTTT. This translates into CASSSLTGRGGNEKLFF.

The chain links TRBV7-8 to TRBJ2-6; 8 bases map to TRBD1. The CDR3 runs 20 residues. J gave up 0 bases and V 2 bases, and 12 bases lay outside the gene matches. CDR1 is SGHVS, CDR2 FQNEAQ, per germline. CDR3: CASSLLPADRGSSGANVLTF. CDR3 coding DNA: TGTGCCAGCAGCTTACTGCCGGCCGACAGGGGAAGCTCTGGGGCCAACGTCCTGACTTTC.